This TCR beta chain was recovered during a study of PD-1 blockade in mismatch repair-deficient tumors. Points from the study as a whole: Rapid post-treatment expansion, then contraction, generally preceding radiologic response, marked tumor-resident clones.

V was pared by 1 base and J by 0 bases, with 15 bases between. This CDR3 region has 17 residues. Germline V CDR1 and CDR2: LNHDA, SQIVND (reference sequence). Mismatch repair deficiency was confirmed in all patients, by PCR or immunohistochemistry. As to this clone: Its antigen is not identified.

Measured with immunoSEQ multiplex PCR; TCRdb has only the in-frame clones, and not every one. The sample carries about 60,000 clones, approximately 89% recorded once. This material consisted of peripheral blood, taken 52 weeks after starting pembrolizumab. This clonotype was obtained from an adult with mismatch repair-deficient cancer. This rearrangement joins TRBV19 to TRBJ1-1; no clear D. The CDR3 DNA reads TGTGCCAGTAGTATAGGTGGTCGTGTCAGGATGAACACTGAAGCTTTCTTT. Translation: CASSIGGRVRMNTEAFF.